Shown below are 6 T cell receptor beta chains from a single sample sequenced in a study of cytomegalovirus exposure and HLA in healthy donors. The study ran its PCR with 60 Vbeta and 13 Jbeta primers. The repertoire was sequenced with immunoSEQ multiplex PCR; TCRdb's copy has only in-frame clones and lacks some. This table lists around 140,000 clones. The sequenced material came from PBMCs. Receptors originate from a woman younger than 35 in good health and CMV-seronegative.

The chain joins TRBV9 to TRBJ1-1; perhaps TRBD1 as D (6 bases). The CDR3 runs to 14 residues. Germline V lookup: CDR1 SGDLS, CDR2 YYNGEE. V gave up 8 bases and J gave up 2 bases, with 16 bases separating them. CDR3: CASCSGVGNTEAFF. The CDR3 region has the DNA TGTGCCAGTTGTTCAGGGGTAGGTAACACTGAAGCTTTCTTT. Looking up the rest from reference TRBV9 and TRBJ1-1 gives the full variable domain: DSGVTQTPKHLITATGQRVTLRCSPRSGDLSVYWYQQSLDQGLQFLIQYYNGEERAKGNILERFSAQQFPDLHSELNLSSLELGDSALYFCASCSGVGNTEAFFGQGTRLTVV.

The rearrangement uses TRBV30 and TRBJ1-3, with D perhaps TRBD1 (5 bases). CDR1 and CDR2 from the germline V gene are GTSNPN and SVGIG (reference sequence). This CDR3 is 16 amino acids long. V lost 3 bases to trimming and J lost 4 bases, with 19 bases between them. CDR3 sequence reads: CAWSRGMRVYGNTIYF. As DNA, the CDR3 is TGTGCCTGGAGCCGGGGGATGAGGGTTTACGGAAACACCATATATTTT.

The rearrangement links TRBV11-3 to TRBJ2-3; 8 bases are a match to TRBD1. This CDR3 comprises 19 residues. Germline CDR1 and CDR2: SGHNT and YENEEA. V gave up 2 bases and J gave up 1 base; unmatched junction bases: 14. The CDR3 coding sequence is TGTGCCAGCAGCTTAAGACAGGGGATTGGGTACAGGGGCACAGATACGCAGTATTTT. It specifies CASSLRQGIGYRGTDTQYF.

This sequence joins TRBV6-1 and TRBJ1-1; D perhaps matches TRBD1 (5 bases). The CDR3 length is 13 residues. In germline, CDR1 is MNHNS, CDR2 SASEGT. The V end lost 8 bases, the J end lost 0 bases, and 10 bases lay between the germline ends. The CDR3 coding sequence is TGTGCCAGCTCAGGGCAAATGAACACTGAAGCTTTCTTT. Protein product: CASSGQMNTEAFF.

This chain uses TRBV7-8 with TRBJ2-7, with 7 bases aligning to TRBD1. CDR3 length: 14 amino acids. V shed 4 bases and J 3 bases; nucleotides not matched to a gene: 6. CDR1 is SGHVS, CDR2 FQNEAQ, per germline. In DNA, the CDR3 is TGTGCCAGCAGCTCAGGCAACAGGGGCTACGAGCAGTACGTC. This codes for CASSSGNRGYEQYV.

The CDR3 coding sequence is TGTGCCAGTAGTTTCACCGGGACAGGATTTAGCAATCAGCCCCAGCATTTT. This encodes CASSFTGTGFSNQPQHF. The chain joins TRBV19 to TRBJ1-5, with 8 nucleotides matching TRBD1. The CDR3 is 17 amino acids. V shed 5 bases, J shed 0 bases, and the junction held 9 bases outside the gene matches. Germline loops: CDR1 LNHDA, CDR2 SQIVND (reference sequence).